A single sample is the source of the 32 T cell receptor beta chains below, sequenced in a study of blood T cell repertoires in COVID-19. Profiling relied on immunoSEQ multiplex PCR, and the TCRdb table lists in-frame clones only, not all of them. The repertoire holds 20,000 or so clones, about 90% seen once, with roughly 3% in the top ten. Sequencing was performed on peripheral blood. These receptors originate from a woman in her seventies with active COVID-19.

The chain combines TRBV9 with TRBJ2-7, with 7 bases fitting TRBD2. V was clipped by 4 bases and J by 2 bases; unmatched bases: 3. Germline V gene sequence: CDR1 SGDLS, CDR2 YYNGEE. The CDR3 contains 13 residues. CDR3 loop: CASSPGTTYEQYF. In nucleotides, the CDR3 is TGTGCCAGCAGCCCGGGGACTACCTACGAGCAGTACTTC.

This clone was observed once. The chain links TRBV10-3 to TRBJ2-5; 8 bases match TRBD1. This CDR3 is 16 amino acids long. Germline V gene lookup returns CDR1 ENHRY and CDR2 SYGVKD. Trimming removed 6 bases from V and 5 bases from J; junction bases left unmatched: 14. CDR3 nucleotide sequence: TGTGCCATCAGCCCTTTCGGACAGGGTGCATGGGAGACCCAGTACTTC. Translated: CAISPFGQGAWETQYF.

The V and J genes are TRBV11-3 and TRBJ1-1; D gene uncertain. Deletions cut 5 bases from V and 0 bases from J, with 10 bases between. This CDR3 contains 14 residues. Germline V gene data show CDR1 as SGHNT and CDR2 as YENEEA. The CDR3 bases are TGTGCCAGCAGCCTAACTTCACTGAACACTGAAGCTTTCTTT. Protein: CASSLTSLNTEAFF.

The V call is TRBV28, the J call TRBJ1-1, with a possible D match to TRBD1 (6 bases). The CDR3 consists of 15 residues. Germline lookup yields CDR1 MDHEN and CDR2 SYDVKM. The V end lost 6 bases, the J end lost 4 bases, and 18 bases lay between the germline ends. This CDR3 reads CASSNPGTSGTEAFF. As DNA, the CDR3 is TGTGCCAGCAGCAACCCCGGGACATCGGGCACTGAAGCTTTCTTT.

V is TRBV6-5 and J is TRBJ1-1, with a tentative D call TRBD1 (6 bases). CDR3 size: 14 residues. Germline CDR1 is MNHEY and CDR2 is SVGAGI. Deletions cut 2 bases from V and 4 bases from J, with 11 bases between. Written as DNA, the CDR3 is TGTGCCAGCAGTTACAGGGTGGGGGCCACTGAAGCTTTCTTT. It is translated as CASSYRVGATEAFF.

The chain joins TRBV28 to TRBJ2-7; possible D gene TRBD2, 6 bases. Trimming pared 5 bases from V and 0 bases from J, leaving 20 bases between. Per the germline V gene, CDR1 is MDHEN and CDR2 is SYDVKM. CDR3 length: 17 amino acids. Here the CDR3 DNA reads TGTGCCAGCAGTACGATACCCGGGACTTGGAGCTCCTACGAGCAGTACTTC. This gives the protein CASSTIPGTWSSYEQYF.

This chain uses TRBV6-5 with TRBJ2-7; 8 bases map to TRBD1. V was pared by 6 bases and J by 0 bases, with 4 bases of the junction left unmatched. The CDR3 is made up of 14 amino acids. The germline V gene encodes CDR1 MNHEY and CDR2 SVGAGI. CDR3 amino acids: CASSRDRSSYEQYF. CDR3 in DNA: TGTGCCAGCAGCCGGGACAGGAGCTCCTACGAGCAGTACTTC.

This sequence joins TRBV7-9 and TRBJ1-6; D not certain. This CDR3 is built from 14 residues. V was cut by 3 bases and J by 7 bases, with 10 bases left in between. Germline-derived CDR1 and CDR2 are SEHNR and FQNEAQ (reference sequence). CDR3 residues: CASSFWALNSPLHF. The CDR3 DNA is TGTGCCAGCAGCTTCTGGGCTCTGAATTCACCCCTCCACTTT.

DNA of the CDR3: TGTGCCAGCTCACCCCCCCTAGCGGGAGGCAGCACCGGGGAGCTGTTTTTT. It encodes CASSPPLAGGSTGELFF. V is TRBV18 and J is TRBJ2-2; 11 nucleotides match TRBD2. Germline CDR1 is KGHSH and CDR2 is LQKENI. Losses at the gene ends were 3 bases for V and 4 bases for J; bases not matched to a gene: 7. The length of the CDR3 is 17 residues.

This clone is a singleton in its sample. V and J are TRBV5-1 and TRBJ2-3; TRBD2 matches at 8 bases. Germline CDR1 is SGHRS and CDR2 is YFSETQ. With 1 base clipped from V and 12 bases from J, the junction kept 16 bases outside the gene matches. The CDR3 is 16 residues long. The CDR3 is CASSLWSSGPVGIQYF. For the CDR3, the DNA is TGCGCCAGCAGCTTGTGGTCTAGCGGGCCAGTCGGGATCCAGTATTTT.

The chain uses TRBV20-1 and TRBJ1-1; D ambiguous. The CDR3 is made up of 10 amino acids. Trimming pared 6 bases from V and 2 bases from J, leaving 4 bases between. In germline, CDR1 is DFQATT, CDR2 SNEGSKA (reference sequence). CDR3 nucleotide sequence: TGCAGTGCCGTTAACACTGAAGCTTTCTTT. It encodes CSAVNTEAFF.

The chain couples TRBV19 to TRBJ2-1; TRBD2 aligns across 16 bases. Losses at the gene ends were 5 bases for V and 15 bases for J; bases not matched to a gene: 13. The CDR3 is 16 amino acids. Germline-derived CDR1 and CDR2 are LNHDA and SQIVND (reference sequence). The CDR3 DNA follows: TGTGCCAGTAGTGCCCCGGGACTAGCGGGAGGGCTGGCTCCGTTCTTC. Residues: CASSAPGLAGGLAPFF.

The gene calls are TRBV28 and TRBJ2-3; D perhaps matches TRBD1 (5 bases). The CDR3 length is 14 residues. The V and J ends lost 6 bases and 5 bases respectively, with 15 bases between them. Germline lookup yields CDR1 MDHEN and CDR2 SYDVKM. Written as DNA, the CDR3 is TGTGCCAGCAGGGGGCCCGGGCCGGGAGATACGCAGTATTTT. Its translation is CASRGPGPGDTQYF.

CDR3 sequence reads: CASSFGSKTQYF. The CDR3 DNA sequence: TGTGCCAGTAGTTTCGGGAGTAAGACCCAGTACTTC. The gene calls are TRBV19 and TRBJ2-5, with a possible D match to TRBD2 (6 bases). CDR1 is LNHDA and CDR2 is SQIVND in the germline V gene (reference sequence). Trimming took off 5 bases at V and 6 bases at J, with 10 bases between the two ends. The CDR3 has 12 residues.

This clone was detected once. The chain employs TRBV24-1 and TRBJ1-2; D not resolved. With 1 base removed from V and 4 bases from J, the gap between germline ends came to 6 bases. This CDR3 has 13 residues. Germline CDR1 reads KGHDR; CDR2 reads SFDVKD. In DNA, the CDR3 is TGTGCCACCAGTGATTTAAACAGCTATGGCTACACCTTC. Translation gives CATSDLNSYGYTF.

This rearrangement joins TRBV6-1 to TRBJ2-7; TRBD2 aligns across 7 bases. Looked up from germline, CDR1 is MNHNS and CDR2 is SASEGT. The CDR3 extends over 15 amino acids. After removal of 1 base from V and 3 bases from J, the junction contained 6 bases not matched to a gene. CDR3 nucleotides: TGTGCCAGCAGTGAAGAGGGCGGGAGCGGCTACGAGCAGTACTTC. It encodes CASSEEGGSGYEQYF.

This clone was recorded a few times. The V and J genes are TRBV7-9 and TRBJ2-7; TRBD1 might be the D (6 bases). Germline CDR1 is SEHNR and CDR2 is FQNEAQ (reference sequence). Trimming left V 5 bases short and J 3 bases short, with 14 bases between. The CDR3 covers 14 residues. The CDR3 DNA reads as TGTGCCAGCAGCCCACCAGGGGCTGTCTACGAGCAGTACTTC. Residues: CASSPPGAVYEQYF. Together with reference TRBV7-9 and TRBJ2-7, the CDR3 gives the full variable domain: DTGVSQNPRHKITKRGQNVTFRCDPISEHNRLYWYRQTLGQGPEFLTYFQNEAQLEKSRLLSDRFSAERPKGSFSTLEIQRTEQGDSAMYLCASSPPGAVYEQYFGPGTRLTVT.

As for this clone: At one boundary the junction diverges from the germline segment, which might be a read error. The CDR3 here is CASRLGEDYTARYEQYF. The CDR3 DNA sequence: TGTGCCAGCAGATTGGGGGAGGACTACACCGCGAGATACGAGCAGTACTTC. The gene calls are TRBV5-4 and TRBJ2-7, with D maybe TRBD2 (6 bases). Per the germline V gene, CDR1 is SGHNT and CDR2 is YYREEE (reference sequence). The CDR3 sequence is 17 residues long.

The genes are TRBV29-1 and TRBJ1-3; D is perhaps TRBD1 (6 bases). The CDR3 loop spans 17 amino acids. Germline CDR1 SQVTM, CDR2 ANQGSEA. V was clipped by 3 bases and J by 0 bases, with 18 bases between them. CDR3 nucleotides: TGCAGCGTTGAGGATTTATACGGGGACAACTCTGGAAACACCATATATTTT. Protein sequence: CSVEDLYGDNSGNTIYF.

The J gene is TRBJ1-1, the V gene TRBV11-2; D unclear. The V end lost 0 bases, the J end lost 0 bases, and 8 bases lay between the germline ends. CDR1 SGHAT and CDR2 FQNNGV come from the germline V gene. The CDR3 length is 15 residues. Here the CDR3 DNA reads TGTGCCAGCAGCTTAGATCCAGTCATGAACACTGAAGCTTTCTTT. It translates to CASSLDPVMNTEAFF. The full variable domain, rest sourced from reference TRBV11-2 and TRBJ1-1, is EAGVAQSPRYKIIEKRQSVAFWCNPISGHATLYWYQQILGQGPKLLIQFQNNGVVDDSQLPKDRFSAERLKGVDSTLKIQPAKLEDSAVYLCASSLDPVMNTEAFFGQGTRLTVV.

The chain uses TRBV7-8 and TRBJ1-5; D not certain. Looked up from germline, CDR1 is SGHVS and CDR2 is FQNEAQ. V lost 0 bases and J 2 bases, leaving 11 bases between the germline ends. There are 16 residues in the CDR3. CDR3 DNA: TGTGCCAGCAGCTTAGCTGCGTCGCTCGGCAATCAGCCCCAGCATTTT. This sequence encodes CASSLAASLGNQPQHF.

The V call is TRBV29-1, the J call TRBJ1-4; 7 bases agree with TRBD1. The germline V gene has CDR1 SQVTM and CDR2 ANQGSEA. This CDR3 is 13 amino acids long. V lost 7 bases and J lost 4; bases outside the gene matches: 6. Written as DNA, the CDR3 is TGCAGCGCCCGGACAGGCATTAATGAAAAACTGTTTTTT. Amino acids: CSARTGINEKLFF.

The rearrangement links TRBV28 to TRBJ2-7; D not certain. V dropped 4 bases and J dropped 0 bases, with 7 bases sitting between them. The CDR3 covers 13 residues. Germline values: CDR1 MDHEN, CDR2 SYDVKM. The CDR3 reads CASSSRSSYEQYF. DNA of the CDR3: TGTGCCAGCAGTTCTAGGAGCTCCTACGAGCAGTACTTC.

J is TRBJ1-1 and V is TRBV10-1; no clear D gene. Trimming took off 6 bases at V and 5 bases at J, with 13 bases between the two ends. The CDR3 contains 13 residues. Germline assignment: CDR1 WNHNN and CDR2 SYGVQD (reference sequence). The CDR3 DNA sequence: TGCGCCAGCAGGCCTAGTTTGGAGACTGAAGCTTTCTTT. Its protein product is CASRPSLETEAFF.

The chain recombines TRBV28 with TRBJ1-2; D is possibly TRBD1 (6 bases). This CDR3 has 15 residues. CDR1 is MDHEN, CDR2 SYDVKM, per germline. V shed 2 bases and J shed 7 bases, with 17 bases lying between them. CDR3 sequence: CASSLGIPGVGGYTF. The CDR3 nucleotides read TGTGCCAGCAGTTTAGGAATCCCAGGGGTTGGTGGCTACACCTTC.

This chain links TRBV4-2 with TRBJ2-1; TRBD2 matches at 8 bases. This CDR3 is 16 amino acids long. The J segment lost 10 bases and the V segment lost 3 bases, leaving 14 bases of the junction unmatched. In germline, CDR1 is LGHNA, CDR2 YNFKEQ. Here the CDR3 reads CASSQDSGSLMGEQFF. The CDR3 nucleotides read TGTGCCAGCAGCCAGGACAGCGGGAGCCTTATGGGGGAGCAGTTCTTC.

The chain combines TRBV19 with TRBJ1-5, with D maybe TRBD1 (5 bases). Trimming took off 3 bases at V and 7 bases at J, with 13 bases between the two ends. This CDR3 is 14 amino acids long. The germline V gene encodes CDR1 LNHDA and CDR2 SQIVND (reference sequence). The CDR3 region has the DNA TGTGCCAGTAGTATTTCTGGGTGGGGCCAGCCCCAGCATTTT. Translating gives CASSISGWGQPQHF.

The J gene is TRBJ2-7, the V gene TRBV5-6, with D possibly matching TRBD2 (6 bases). Per the germline V gene, CDR1 is SGHDT and CDR2 is YYEEEE. The V gene lost 2 bases and the J gene lost 4 bases, with 10 bases spanning the gap. This CDR3 has 13 residues. The CDR3 protein is CASSFRGRYEQYF. In DNA form, the CDR3 reads TGTGCCAGCAGCTTTCGGGGGAGGTACGAGCAGTACTTC.

This clone was picked up a small number of times. The gene calls are TRBV5-8 and TRBJ2-7; 8 nucleotides align to TRBD2. V gave up 3 bases and J gave up 4 bases; unmatched junction bases: 9. This CDR3 is built from 15 residues. The V gene's germline CDR1 is SGHTS and CDR2 YDEGEE. CDR3 residues: CASSWGLSGSYEQYF. In DNA, the CDR3 is TGTGCCAGCAGCTGGGGACTGAGCGGGAGTTACGAGCAGTACTTC.

This chain connects TRBV4-3 to TRBJ2-7, with TRBD1 identical over 8 bases. This CDR3 contains 16 residues. Germline V lookup: CDR1 LGHNA, CDR2 YSLEER. The V segment lost 1 base and the J segment 2 bases; nucleotides outside the gene matches: 7. The CDR3: CASSQATGGYPYEQYF. Written as DNA, the CDR3 is TGCGCCAGCAGCCAAGCCACAGGGGGGTACCCCTACGAGCAGTACTTC.

This sequence joins TRBV6-6 and TRBJ2-7; tentatively, D is TRBD1 (6 bases). In germline, CDR1 is MNHNY, CDR2 SVGAGI (reference sequence). The CDR3 is made up of 13 amino acids. V lost 8 bases, J lost 0 bases, and 11 bases lay in between. The DNA of the CDR3 is TGTGCCAGCCAGGGACACCTCTCCTACGAGCAGTACTTC. Amino acids: CASQGHLSYEQYF.

The gene calls are TRBV7-9 and TRBJ1-1, with TRBD1 matching over 8 bases. Trimming removed 7 bases from V and 6 bases from J; junction bases left unmatched: 22. Germline CDR1 is SEHNR and CDR2 is FQNEAQ (reference sequence). The CDR3 extends over 18 amino acids. The CDR3 loop is CASTTRARDRRISAEAFF. The CDR3 bases are TGTGCCAGCACCACAAGGGCCCGGGACAGGCGCATCAGCGCTGAAGCTTTCTTT. Full variable domain (missing parts from reference TRBV7-9 and TRBJ1-1): DTGVSQNPRHKITKRGQNVTFRCDPISEHNRLYWYRQTLGQGPEFLTYFQNEAQLEKSRLLSDRFSAERPKGSFSTLEIQRTEQGDSAMYLCASTTRARDRRISAEAFFGQGTRLTVV.